This TCR beta chain was obtained from a study of read filtering for tumor transcriptome and immune sequencing. This library used approximately 390 ng RNA and molecular barcoded adaptors spanning alpha/delta and beta/gamma chains. TCRdb re-derived calls from the reads in MiXCR, one entry per CDR3 protein. Here the sample spans 50,000 or so distinct CDR3 sequences, roughly 18% being singletons. In regard to this clonotype: Antigen unknown. A junction end diverges from the germline sequence, so it may reflect a read error.

The CDR3 is made up of 16 amino acids. Germline-derived CDR1 and CDR2 are SGHDN and FVKESK. Study results and caveats: This fraction held mixed bone marrow immune cells after CD138-negative sorting.

The source is a donor aged 40 or older with multiple myeloma. Sequencing was done on a sample of a population of CD138-negative cells sorted from bone marrow. This sequence joins TRBV14 and TRBJ2-1; a possible D gene is TRBD2 (5 bases). CDR3 sequence: CDSSPLEWEHMNEQFF. CDR3 DNA sequence: TGTGACAGCAGCCCCTTAGAGTGGGAGCATATGAATGAGCAGTTCTTC.